The clone carrying this T cell receptor (beta chain) has more than one count but fewer than ten. Its target is unknown. This sample is drawn from a study of cytomegalovirus exposure and HLA in healthy donors. Whole-study findings and limits: The authors listed around 150 TCR beta chains as cytomegalovirus-associated. A later analysis linked a missense variant in DCLRE1C to the trimming of TCR beta V and J genes.

Both 60 Vbeta primers and 13 Jbeta primers went into the PCR. The method was immunoSEQ multiplex PCR; TCRdb's version includes in-frame clones alone and lacks a portion of them. The table lists some 92,000 clones, approximately 80% of them singletons, with around 2.5% in the top ten. Between the trimmed V and J ends, which lost 6 bases and 4 bases, there was a span of 12 bases. Germline assignment: CDR1 ENHRY and CDR2 SYGVKD. The CDR3 contains 13 residues. The receptor was derived from a man younger than 45 in good health and CMV-seronegative. The material sequenced was PBMCs. This rearrangement joins TRBV10-3 to TRBJ1-2; D perhaps matches TRBD1 (6 bases). The CDR3 DNA follows: TGTGCCATCAGGCCTCAGGGGTTCTATGGCTACACCTTC. Translating it yields CAIRPQGFYGYTF.